Below are 21 T cell receptor beta chains sequenced from a single sample in a study of blood T cells in healthy people across ages. Sample-barcoded 5' priming and a J-beta primer mix drove a second PCR of roughly 7 to 11 cycles. MiXCR, run by TCRdb on the 5' RACE reads, gives a single entry per CDR3 protein. The top ten clones hold roughly 13% of a sample with 800,000 to 950,000 distinct CDR3 sequences, 40% to 60% of them seen once. Specimen: blood. These receptors all come from a man aged 30 to 39 in good health.

The genes are TRBV5-1 and TRBJ2-7; 7 bases line up with TRBD1. Germline CDR1 SGHRS, CDR2 YFSETQ. The CDR3 covers 16 residues. V gave up 1 base and J gave up 0 bases; unmatched junction bases: 7. Here the CDR3 reads CASSLILRDSSYEQYF. For the CDR3, the DNA is TGCGCCAGCAGCTTGATCCTCCGGGACAGCTCCTACGAGCAGTACTTC.

The V gene is TRBV4-3, the J gene TRBJ2-7; 8 bases match TRBD2. CDR1 LGHNA and CDR2 YSLEER come from the germline V gene. This CDR3 contains 16 residues. The V and J ends lost 0 bases and 4 bases, in that order; junction bases with no gene match: 8. This CDR3 reads CASSQDRTSFLYEQYF. For the CDR3, the DNA is TGCGCCAGCAGCCAAGATCGGACTAGCTTTCTTTACGAGCAGTACTTC.

This clonotype was seen a handful of times. This chain links TRBV4-1 with TRBJ2-7, with D perhaps TRBD1 (6 bases). V was shortened by 0 bases and J by 0 bases, with 12 bases between the two germline ends. There are 16 residues in the CDR3. Germline lookup yields CDR1 MGHRA and CDR2 YSYEKL. CDR3 sequence reads: CASSQEGAELSYEQYF. CDR3 bases: TGCGCCAGCAGCCAAGAGGGGGCAGAGCTCTCCTACGAGCAGTACTTC.

This clonotype was seen more than once but under ten times. The chain combines TRBV6-6 with TRBJ1-1; D is unresolved. V lost 5 bases and J 4 bases, leaving 11 bases between the germline ends. There are 13 residues in the CDR3. The V gene's germline CDR1 is MNHNY and CDR2 SVGAGI (reference sequence). CDR3 sequence (DNA): TGTGCCAGCAGTGAGCGGGGATTCACTGAAGCTTTCTTT. Amino acids: CASSERGFTEAFF.

The J gene is TRBJ2-5, the V gene TRBV3-1, with 9 nucleotides matching TRBD2. CDR1 and CDR2 from the germline V gene are LGHDT and YNNKEL (reference sequence). CDR3 length: 15 residues. V shed 3 bases, J shed 11 bases, and the junction held 13 bases outside the gene matches. Here the CDR3 DNA reads TGTGCCAGCAGCCAGATAGCGGGGGTTGGCGATGAGCAGTACTTC. Its translation is CASSQIAGVGDEQYF.

J is TRBJ1-6 and V is TRBV6-2 or TRBV6-3, with a tentative D call TRBD1 (5 bases). Germline V gives CDR1 MNHEY, CDR2 SVGEGT. CDR3 length: 15 residues. Between the trimmed V and J ends, which lost 2 bases and 7 bases, there was a span of 12 bases. The CDR3 nucleotides are TGTGCCAGCAGTTACCCGACAGATTGGAATTCACCCCTCCACTTT. Encoded protein: CASSYPTDWNSPLHF.

This chain connects TRBV18 to TRBJ1-5; D remains unclear. This CDR3 region has 15 residues. In germline, CDR1 is KGHSH, CDR2 LQKENI. V was cut by 2 bases and J by 9 bases, with 17 bases left in between. The CDR3 nucleotides are TGTGCCAGCTCACCAACGGTCCCCACGGAGGCGCCCCAGCATTTT. Translation: CASSPTVPTEAPQHF.

Concerning this clonotype itself: An end of the junction does not agree with germline; a read error may underlie this. The rearrangement uses TRBV5-1 and TRBJ2-6; D tentatively reads TRBD1 or TRBD2 (5 bases each). CDR3 length: 17 residues. Germline loops: CDR1 SGHRS, CDR2 YFSETQ. DNA of the CDR3: TGCGCCAGCAGCCCCGACGGTGACTACTCTGGGGCCAACGTCCTGTCTTTC. Encoded protein: CASSPDGDYSGANVLSF. Drawing the rest from reference TRBV5-1 and TRBJ2-6, the complete variable domain is KAGVTQTPRYLIKTRGQQVTLSCSPISGHRSVSWYQQTPGQGLQFLFEYFSETQRNKGNFPGRFSGRQFSNSRSEMNVSTLELGDSALYLCASSPDGDYSGANVLSFGAGSRLTVL.

This clonotype was found a few times. CDR3 bases: TGTGCCAGCAGTGGGGGGTATATCTATGGCTACACCTTC. Protein sequence: CASSGGYIYGYTF. V and J are TRBV3-1 and TRBJ1-2; D perhaps matches TRBD1 (5 bases). This CDR3 region has 13 residues. CDR1 is LGHDT, CDR2 YNNKEL, per germline (reference sequence). V lost 6 bases and J lost 4, with 12 bases in between.

This clonotype is a singleton in its sample. The chain links TRBV12-3 or TRBV12-4 to TRBJ2-1; 15 nucleotides agree with TRBD2. J was trimmed by 5 bases and V by 8 bases; bases with no gene match: 4. This CDR3 has 15 amino acids. CDR3 region: CASEGLAGGNNEQFF. For the CDR3, the DNA is TGTGCCAGCGAGGGACTAGCGGGGGGTAACAATGAGCAGTTCTTC.

The table lists this clonotype with a few counts. CDR3: CASSLGQAVGTQYF. In nucleotides, the CDR3 is TGTGCCAGCAGCTTAGGACAGGCGGTCGGTACGCAGTATTTT. The chain has TRBV7-2 and TRBJ2-3, with a tentative D call TRBD1 (6 bases). Trimming took off 1 base at V and 8 bases at J, with 13 bases between the two ends. CDR1 SGHTA and CDR2 FQGNSA come from the germline V gene. There are 14 residues in the CDR3.

J is TRBJ2-7 and V is TRBV27; 8 bases fit TRBD1. J gave up 2 bases and V 5 bases, and 8 bases lay outside the gene matches. CDR3 length equals 15 residues. Germline V lookup: CDR1 MNHEY, CDR2 SMNVEV (reference sequence). The CDR3 coding sequence is TGTGCCAGCAGTGCGACTGGACAGGGAACCTACGAGCAGTACTTC. Translating it yields CASSATGQGTYEQYF.

The gene calls are TRBV4-3 and TRBJ2-1, with 9 positions matching TRBD2. The CDR3 covers 17 residues. The ends lost 0 bases at V and 4 bases at J; junction bases unmatched: 7. Germline CDR1 reads LGHNA; CDR2 reads YSLEER. CDR3 nucleotides: TGCGCCAGCAGCCAAGATGTGTCTAGCGGGAAATACAATGAGCAGTTCTTC. Its protein is CASSQDVSSGKYNEQFF.

As to this clonotype: Sequence at one end of the junction differs from germline and may be a read error. The chain has TRBV29-1 and TRBJ1-4; D might be TRBD1 (5 bases). The germline V gene has CDR1 SQVTM and CDR2 ANQGSEA. CDR3 length: 13 residues. The DNA for the CDR3 is TGCGGCGTTGGGTCAGCCCAGGGTGAAAAACTGTTTTTT. Its protein product is CGVGSAQGEKLFF.

In its sample, this clonotype was seen a few times. The chain recombines TRBV7-2 with TRBJ2-1; D not resolved. CDR3 size: 14 residues. Germline V gene data show CDR1 as SGHTA and CDR2 as FQGNSA. The V end lost 2 bases, the J end lost 5 bases, and 10 bases lay between the germline ends. In DNA, the CDR3 is TGTGCCAGCAGCTTATCATGGCGTAACAATGAGCAGTTCTTC. Amino acid sequence: CASSLSWRNNEQFF. Full variable domain (remainder filled in from reference TRBV7-2 and TRBJ2-1): GAGVSQSPSNKVTEKGKDVELRCDPISGHTALYWYRQSLGQGLEFLIYFQGNSAPDKSGLPSDRFSAERTGGSVSTLTIQRTQQEDSAVYLCASSLSWRNNEQFFGPGTRLTVL.

This chain connects TRBV20-1 to TRBJ2-1; the match to TRBD1 covers 7 bases. The CDR3 runs 13 residues. Trimming removed 3 bases from V and 3 bases from J; junction bases left unmatched: 2. The V gene's germline CDR1 is DFQATT and CDR2 SNEGSKA (reference sequence). CDR3 DNA sequence: TGCAGTGCTAGGGGGACAGACTACAATGAGCAGTTCTTC. This encodes CSARGTDYNEQFF.

This clonotype was detected many times. The chain recombines TRBV6-4 with TRBJ2-1; possibly TRBD1 for D (6 bases). The CDR3 is 14 amino acids. V gave up 2 bases and J gave up 5 bases, with 10 bases separating them. CDR1 MRHNA and CDR2 SNTAGT come from the germline V gene. The CDR3 region is CASSDAGAHNEQFF. The DNA of the CDR3 is TGTGCCAGCAGTGACGCAGGGGCCCACAATGAGCAGTTCTTC.

This clonotype was detected only once. J is TRBJ2-4 and V is TRBV4-2; 8 bases are shared with TRBD1. With the DNA end fitting TRBJ2-7 better, the J assignment may be wrong. The CDR3 loop spans 16 amino acids. Germline CDR1 reads LGHNA; CDR2 reads YNFKEQ. The CDR3 is CASSLEPRTGLAEQYF. The CDR3, as DNA: TGTGCCAGCAGCCTTGAGCCGAGGACAGGGTTAGCCGAGCAGTACTTC.

The CDR3 DNA reads TGCAGTGCTAGAGATTTCCGACTCCCTCGCGATGAGCAGTTCTTC. Its translation is CSARDFRLPRDEQFF. The genes are TRBV20-1 and TRBJ2-1, with D unclear. In germline, CDR1 is DFQATT, CDR2 SNEGSKA (reference sequence). The CDR3 length is 15 residues. V dropped 0 bases and J dropped 8 bases, with 17 bases sitting between them.

The chain joins TRBV28 to TRBJ1-4; unclear D gene. CDR3 length: 16 residues. V gave up 6 bases and J gave up 0 bases, with 14 bases separating them. Germline CDR1 reads MDHEN; CDR2 reads SYDVKM. The CDR3 DNA reads as TGTGCCAGCAGCTCTAATCGGGTCCCAACTAATGAAAAACTGTTTTTT. Protein sequence: CASSSNRVPTNEKLFF.

With regard to this clonotype: At one boundary the junction diverges from the germline segment, which might be a read error. This chain links TRBV5-1 with TRBJ2-3, with 8 bases aligning to TRBD1. Looked up from germline, CDR1 is SGHRS and CDR2 is YFSETQ. The CDR3 covers 14 residues. The CDR3 nucleotides are TGTGCCAGCAGCTTACGACAGGGGTCCGATACGCAGTATTTT. This sequence encodes CASSLRQGSDTQYF.